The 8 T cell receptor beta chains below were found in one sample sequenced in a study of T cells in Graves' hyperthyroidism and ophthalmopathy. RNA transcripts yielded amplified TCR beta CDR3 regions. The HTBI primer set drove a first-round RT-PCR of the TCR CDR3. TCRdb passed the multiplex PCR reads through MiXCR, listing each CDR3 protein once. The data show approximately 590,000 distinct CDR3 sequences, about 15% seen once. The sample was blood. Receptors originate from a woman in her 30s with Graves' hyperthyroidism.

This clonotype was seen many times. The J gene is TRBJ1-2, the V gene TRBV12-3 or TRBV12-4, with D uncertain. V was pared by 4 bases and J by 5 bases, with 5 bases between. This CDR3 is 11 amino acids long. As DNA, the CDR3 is TGTGCCAGCAGTTCAATATATGGCTACACCTTC. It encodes CASSSIYGYTF.

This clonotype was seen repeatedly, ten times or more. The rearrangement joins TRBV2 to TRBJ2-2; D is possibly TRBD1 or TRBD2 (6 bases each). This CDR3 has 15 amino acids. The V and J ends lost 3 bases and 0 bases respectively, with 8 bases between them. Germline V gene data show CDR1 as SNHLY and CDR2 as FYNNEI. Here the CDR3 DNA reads TGTGCCAGCAGTGACGGGGGCGCGAACACCGGGGAGCTGTTTTTT. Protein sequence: CASSDGGANTGELFF.

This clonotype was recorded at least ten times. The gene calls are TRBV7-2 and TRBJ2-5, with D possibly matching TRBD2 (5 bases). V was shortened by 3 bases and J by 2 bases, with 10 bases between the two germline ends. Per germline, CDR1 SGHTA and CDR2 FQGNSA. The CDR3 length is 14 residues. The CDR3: CASSFQAEQETQYF. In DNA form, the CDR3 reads TGTGCCAGCAGCTTCCAAGCGGAACAAGAGACCCAGTACTTC. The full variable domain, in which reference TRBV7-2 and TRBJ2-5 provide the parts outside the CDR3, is GAGVSQSPSNKVTEKGKDVELRCDPISGHTALYWYRQSLGQGLEFLIYFQGNSAPDKSGLPSDRFSAERTGGSVSTLTIQRTQQEDSAVYLCASSFQAEQETQYFGPGTRLLVL.

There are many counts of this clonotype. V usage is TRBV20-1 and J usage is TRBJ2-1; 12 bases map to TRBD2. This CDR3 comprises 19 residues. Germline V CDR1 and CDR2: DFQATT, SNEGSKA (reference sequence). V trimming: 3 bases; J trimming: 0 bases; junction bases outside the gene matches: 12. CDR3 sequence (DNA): TGCAGTGCTAGTCTACCGGGACTAGCGGGCCCAAGCTCCTACAATGAGCAGTTCTTC. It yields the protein CSASLPGLAGPSSYNEQFF.

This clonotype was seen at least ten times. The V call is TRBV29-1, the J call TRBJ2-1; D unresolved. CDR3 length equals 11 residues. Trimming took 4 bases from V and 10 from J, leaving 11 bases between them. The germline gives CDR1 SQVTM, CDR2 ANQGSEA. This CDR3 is CSVGDSREQFF. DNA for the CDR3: TGCAGCGTTGGCGACTCCCGGGAGCAGTTCTTC.

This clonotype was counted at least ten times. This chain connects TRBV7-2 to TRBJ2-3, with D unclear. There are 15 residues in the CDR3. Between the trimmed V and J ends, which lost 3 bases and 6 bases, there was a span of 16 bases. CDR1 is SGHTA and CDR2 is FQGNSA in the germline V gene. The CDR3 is CASSLARTPRDTQYF. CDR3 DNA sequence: TGTGCCAGCAGCTTGGCACGAACTCCCAGGGATACGCAGTATTTT.

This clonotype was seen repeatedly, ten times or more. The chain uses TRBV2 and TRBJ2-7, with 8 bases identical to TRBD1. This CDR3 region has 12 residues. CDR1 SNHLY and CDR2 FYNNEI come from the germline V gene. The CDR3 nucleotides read TGTGCGACCACGGGACAGGCCTACGAGCAGTACTTC. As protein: CATTGQAYEQYF.

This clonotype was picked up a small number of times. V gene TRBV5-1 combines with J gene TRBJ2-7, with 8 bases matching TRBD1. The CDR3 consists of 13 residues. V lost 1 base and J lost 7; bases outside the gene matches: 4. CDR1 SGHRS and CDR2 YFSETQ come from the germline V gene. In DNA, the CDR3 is TGCGCCAGCAGCTTGTGGGGACAGGTGGAGCAGTACTTC. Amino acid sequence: CASSLWGQVEQYF.